This TCR beta chain emerged from a study of cytomegalovirus exposure and HLA in healthy donors. Broader study findings: When the data were analyzed later, several of the most significant clusters appeared to be linked to common viral pathogens. Later analysis showed most CMV-associated TCR beta chains appearing HLA-restricted.

Comments on this clone: Its antigen is not known.

Vbeta (60) and Jbeta (13) primers were used in the PCR. The assay was immunoSEQ multiplex PCR, and TCRdb's table has in-frame clones only and misses some. The data show over 120,000 clones, with around four fifths seen just once and 1.4% to 1.5% held by the top ten. Germline CDR1 is MNHNS and CDR2 is SASEGT. This CDR3 region has 15 residues. V shed 3 bases and J shed 4 bases, with 13 bases lying between them. The sample was PBMCs. This sequence joins TRBV6-1 and TRBJ2-1; tentative D call: TRBD1 (6 bases). This TCR was recovered from a man aged 25 to 40 in good health and CMV-seropositive. CDR3 sequence reads: CASSDPLRGYNEQFF. The CDR3 DNA is TGTGCCAGCAGTGATCCACTCAGGGGTTACAATGAGCAGTTCTTC.